This TCR beta chain was captured in a study of blood T cell repertoires in COVID-19. Study details: Donors in the United States, Italy and Spain gave samples during acute or convalescent COVID-19. PBMCs, B-cell-depleted T cells, or T cells were the source of the cDNA or gDNA that made up the material.

In the study's own analysis: Estimated nucleated cell counts came from reference gene primer amplification. This table comes from immunoSEQ multiplex PCR, and its TCRdb copy is limited to in-frame clones, with some not included. V, J and clone size were drawn from that table, and D and trimming were deduced from the DNA. The sample holds about 160,000 clones, approximately 80% seen once. The germline V and J ends were trimmed by 2 bases and 5 bases, with 20 bases remaining between them. CDR1 is MNHEY, CDR2 SMNVEV, per germline (reference sequence). The CDR3 consists of 17 residues. The TCR comes from a man in his 70s with acute or convalescent COVID-19. The sequenced material came from peripheral blood. The rearrangement joins TRBV27 to TRBJ2-3, with D perhaps TRBD2 (5 bases). The CDR3 protein is CASSLTIGGPPGDTQYF. CDR3 in DNA: TGTGCCAGCAGTTTAACCATTGGAGGCCCACCGGGAGATACGCAGTATTTT.